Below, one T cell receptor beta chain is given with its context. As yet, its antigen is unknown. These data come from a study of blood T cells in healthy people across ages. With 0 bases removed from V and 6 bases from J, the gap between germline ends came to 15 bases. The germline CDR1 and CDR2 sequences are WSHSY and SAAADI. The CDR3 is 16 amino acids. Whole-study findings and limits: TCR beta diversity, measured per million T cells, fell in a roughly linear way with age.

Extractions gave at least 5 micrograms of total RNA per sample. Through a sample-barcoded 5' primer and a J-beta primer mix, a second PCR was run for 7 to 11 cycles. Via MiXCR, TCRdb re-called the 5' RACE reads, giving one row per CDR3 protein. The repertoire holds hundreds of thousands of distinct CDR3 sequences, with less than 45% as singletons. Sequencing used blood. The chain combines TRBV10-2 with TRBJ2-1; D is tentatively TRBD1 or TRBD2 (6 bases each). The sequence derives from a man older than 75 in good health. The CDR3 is CASSESTGARANEQFF. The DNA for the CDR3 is TGCGCCAGCAGTGAGTCGACGGGGGCCAGAGCCAATGAGCAGTTCTTC.